Included here is one T cell receptor beta chain sequence, with context. This sample stems from a study of blood T cell repertoires in COVID-19. Study information: The United States, Italy and Spain were the sources of the acute and convalescent COVID-19 samples. The analysed material was cDNA or gDNA that came from T cells, B-cell-depleted T cells, or PBMCs.

The authors' processing: Amplification with reference gene primers provided the estimates of nucleated cell counts. TCRdb's copy holds only in-frame clones and misses some; the assay was immunoSEQ multiplex PCR. That table gives V, J and clone size, and the DNA gave D and trimming. The sample has about 380,000 clones, more than 75% seen once; the top ten hold around 1.2%. Either two negative PCRs, clearance, or symptom resolution qualified Cohort 3 donors as recovered. Material for sequencing was PBMCs or T cells enriched from blood (not recorded which). The sequence came from a woman aged 18-35 years who had recovered from COVID-19.

The CDR3 spells CASSKDRGINQPQHF. CDR3 DNA: TGTGCCAGCAGCAAAGACAGGGGAATTAATCAGCCCCAGCATTTT. The chain links TRBV5-6 to TRBJ1-5; the match to TRBD1 covers 8 bases. The length of the CDR3 is 15 residues. Germline-derived CDR1 and CDR2 are SGHDT and YYEEEE. Unmatched junction bases numbered 7, after V lost 4 bases and J lost 4 bases.